This T cell receptor (beta chain) came from a study of T cells after yellow fever vaccination. Between the trimmed V and J ends, which lost 3 bases and 3 bases, there was a span of 18 bases. The germline V gene has CDR1 MNHEY and CDR2 SMNVEV (reference sequence). The CDR3 runs 17 residues. TCRdb analysed the 5' RACE reads with MiXCR anew, one entry per CDR3 protein. Of about 500,000 distinct CDR3 sequences in the sample, roughly a sixth were seen once. This clonotype occurred once. The material sequenced was PBMCs, taken around 5 days after the first yellow fever vaccination. The receptor was isolated from a man aged 18 to 29 who received the YFV17D yellow fever vaccine. The chain combines TRBV27 with TRBJ1-5, with a possible D match to TRBD1 (6 bases). The CDR3 bases are TGTGCCAGCAGTTTCTCCTCGGTACAGGGCCCCAATCAGCCCCAGCATTTT. Protein product: CASSFSSVQGPNQPQHF.